The clone carrying this T cell receptor beta chain was found once. This entry is derived from a study of blood T cell repertoires in COVID-19. Overall study: Samples representing acute and convalescent COVID-19 were sourced from the United States, Italy and Spain.

Recovered status in Cohort 3 required two negative PCRs, clearance, or symptom resolution. Sequencing used immunoSEQ multiplex PCR; TCRdb keeps in-frame clones, though not all of them. The sample records 120,000 to 150,000 clones, just under 85% being singletons. The CDR3 length is 16 residues. The J segment lost 7 bases and the V segment lost 5 bases, leaving 16 bases of the junction unmatched. CDR1 and CDR2 (germline): PRHDT, FYEKMQ (reference sequence). The sample taken for sequencing was PBMCs or T cells enriched from blood (not recorded which). This chain joins TRBV13 and TRBJ1-1, with 7 bases identical to TRBD1. This sequence originates from a woman aged 40-49 years who had recovered from COVID-19. CDR3 sequence reads: CASSGNLDRAGIEAFF. For the CDR3, the DNA is TGTGCCAGCAGCGGGAACCTCGACAGGGCCGGAATTGAAGCTTTCTTT.